The rows below give T cell receptor beta chains drawn from one sample of a study of blood T cell repertoires in COVID-19. Data came from immunoSEQ multiplex PCR; TCRdb stores just in-frame clones and leaves some out. Here the sample spans approximately 80,000 clones, about 91% being singletons. The sample was peripheral blood. Source of these receptors: a woman of 80 years or more with acute or convalescent COVID-19. The CDR3 runs from the conserved cysteine through the conserved F or W. Fields, in order: D gene, clone size, V gene, J gene, CDR3 protein, CDR3 DNA. The D gene is left open where the match is weak. Size is omitted from some rows. Given values are once, few, many or a class for expanded clones.

>-|-|TRBV12-3/TRBV12-4|TRBJ1-1
CASSLSVTQAFF
TGTGCCAGCAGTTTATCAGTTACACAAGCTTTCTTT
>TRBD2|-|TRBV28|TRBJ2-3
CASRLASTDTQYF
TGTGCCAGCAGACTAGCGAGCACAGATACGCAGTATTTT
>-|once|TRBV19|TRBJ2-7
CASPPQGRIAEPYEQYF
TGTGCCAGTCCGCCCCAGGGTCGAATAGCGGAACCCTACGAGCAGTACTTC
>-|-|TRBV5-1|TRBJ1-3
CASSLEGQGVGNTIYF
TGCGCCAGCAGCTTGGAGGGGCAGGGCGTTGGAAACACCATATATTTT
>-|-|TRBV15|TRBJ2-4
CATSRDKRAKADIQYF
TGTGCCACCAGCAGAGATAAGAGGGCTAAAGCGGACATTCAGTACTTC
>-|-|TRBV5-1|TRBJ2-6
CASSRDSGANVLTF
TGCGCCAGCAGCCGGGACTCTGGGGCCAACGTCCTGACTTTC
>-|-|TRBV23-1|TRBJ1-2
CASRSRGLGNYGYTF
TGCGCCAGCCGCTCAAGGGGTCTAGGGAACTATGGCTACACCTTC
>-|-|TRBV9|TRBJ2-3
CASSVEPGGTADTQYF
TGTGCCAGCAGCGTAGAGCCGGGGGGCACGGCCGATACGCAGTATTTT
>TRBD1|-|TRBV19|TRBJ1-1
CASSKRGTGSEEAFF
TGTGCCAGTAGTAAACGAGGGACAGGGTCTGAGGAAGCTTTCTTT
>-|-|TRBV27|TRBJ1-2
CASSPAGAQYGYTF
TGTGCCAGCAGCCCGGCAGGGGCACAGTATGGCTACACCTTC
>-|-|TRBV6-5|TRBJ2-3
CASRRLEGGTDTQYF
TGTGCCAGCAGGAGGTTAGAGGGGGGCACAGATACGCAGTATTTT
>TRBD1|-|TRBV7-7|TRBJ1-2
CASSPIMTGQPNYGYTF
TGTGCTAGCAGCCCAATAATGACAGGGCAACCTAACTATGGCTACACCTTC
>TRBD1|-|TRBV3-1/TRBV3-2|TRBJ2-2
CASSQGDRGLDTGELFF
TGTGCCAGCAGCCAAGGTGACAGGGGGTTGGACACCGGGGAGCTGTTTTTT
>TRBD1|-|TRBV30|TRBJ2-7
CAWNRGTTYEQYF
TGTGCCTGGAACAGGGGAACGACCTACGAGCAGTACTTC
>TRBD1|-|TRBV5-1|TRBJ1-5
CASRRGLGTQPQHF
TGCGCCAGCAGGAGGGGGCTCGGAACTCAGCCCCAGCATTTT
>-|-|TRBV30|TRBJ1-5
CAWSVSGEFNQPQHF
TGTGCCTGGAGTGTCTCGGGGGAGTTCAATCAGCCCCAGCATTTT